This passage covers 19 T cell receptor beta chains from one sample sequenced in a study of T cell responses to AZD1222 COVID-19 vaccine. Data came from immunoSEQ multiplex PCR; TCRdb stores just in-frame clones and leaves some out. The sample lists some 140,000 clones, approximately 93% seen once, with under 4% in the top ten. The sample in question was peripheral blood, obtained on day 0 of AZD1222 vaccination. The receptors were gathered from an adult in good health.

The chain employs TRBV12-5 and TRBJ2-1; D remains unclear. Germline assignment: CDR1 LGHNT and CDR2 FRNRAP. The V and J ends lost 4 bases and 2 bases respectively, with 0 bases between them. The CDR3 contains 11 residues. Written as DNA, the CDR3 is TGTGCTAGTGGTTCCTACAATGAGCAGTTCTTC. Residues: CASGSYNEQFF.

The gene calls are TRBV28 and TRBJ2-7; D not resolved. This CDR3 has 11 residues. Per the germline V gene, CDR1 is MDHEN and CDR2 is SYDVKM. V lost 5 bases and J 5 bases, leaving 7 bases between the germline ends. The CDR3 reads CASSRIDEQYF. The CDR3 DNA reads as TGTGCCAGCAGTCGAATTGACGAGCAGTACTTC. Full variable domain (remainder filled in from reference TRBV28 and TRBJ2-7): DVKVTQSSRYLVKRTGEKVFLECVQDMDHENMFWYRQDPGLGLRLIYFSYDVKMKEKGDIPEGYSVSREKKERFSLILESASTNQTSMYLCASSRIDEQYFGPGTRLTVT.

V is TRBV4-2 and J is TRBJ1-5; D gene ambiguous. Germline-derived CDR1 and CDR2 are LGHNA and YNFKEQ. V lost 2 bases and J lost 1, with 9 bases in between. The CDR3 contains 15 residues. CDR3 loop: CASSQQRVSNQPQHF. The CDR3 bases are TGTGCCAGCAGCCAACAACGGGTGAGCAATCAGCCCCAGCATTTT.

The V and J genes are TRBV27 and TRBJ1-1; possible D gene TRBD1, 5 bases. CDR3 size: 14 residues. Germline CDR1 and CDR2: MNHEY and SMNVEV (reference sequence). V lost 8 bases, J lost 1 base, and 14 bases lay in between. CDR3 region: CASATGTGNTEAFF. CDR3 DNA: TGTGCCAGCGCTACCGGAACAGGGAACACTGAAGCTTTCTTT.

The rearrangement uses TRBV18 and TRBJ2-7, with D unclear. From germline, CDR1 is KGHSH and CDR2 LQKENI. V was shortened by 1 base and J by 6 bases, with 10 bases between the two germline ends. The CDR3 contains 13 residues. The CDR3 loop is CASSPQPNGEQYF. The CDR3 bases are TGTGCCAGCTCACCACAACCGAACGGCGAGCAGTACTTC.

The chain couples TRBV6-5 to TRBJ2-2, with TRBD1 as a possible D gene (5 bases). Trimming shortened V by 4 bases and J by 0 bases, and 9 bases separated the two germline ends. The germline gives CDR1 MNHEY, CDR2 SVGAGI. The CDR3 runs 15 residues. CDR3 sequence: CASSSRQSNTGELFF. CDR3 in DNA: TGTGCCAGCAGTTCGCGACAGTCGAACACCGGGGAGCTGTTTTTT.

This clone was recorded once. The chain recombines TRBV27 with TRBJ2-2; tentatively, D is TRBD2 (5 bases). Between the trimmed V and J ends, which lost 6 bases and 10 bases, there was a span of 9 bases. The CDR3 extends over 11 amino acids. Germline CDR1 reads MNHEY; CDR2 reads SMNVEV (reference sequence). CDR3 bases: TGTGCCAGCAGCGAGGGAGTGGAGCTGTTTTTT. Its translation: CASSEGVELFF.

The chain links TRBV28 to TRBJ1-2; 9 bases match TRBD1. This CDR3 comprises 15 residues. V gave up 5 bases and J gave up 4 bases; unmatched junction bases: 8. The germline gives CDR1 MDHEN, CDR2 SYDVKM. CDR3 bases: TGTGCCAGCAGTAACAGGGGACAGGGAGGCTATGGCTACACCTTC. Translation gives CASSNRGQGGYGYTF.

This clone was seen a few times. The rearrangement links TRBV7-2 to TRBJ1-1; D unresolved. The CDR3 spans 14 residues. Trimming left V 1 base short and J 3 bases short, with 9 bases between. Looked up from germline, CDR1 is SGHTA and CDR2 is FQGNSA. The CDR3 sequence is CASSLDISYTEAFF. CDR3 in DNA: TGTGCCAGCAGCTTAGATATTAGCTACACTGAAGCTTTCTTT.

This clone was seen a few times. The chain combines TRBV7-9 with TRBJ2-7, with 8 positions matching TRBD2. From germline, CDR1 is SEHNR and CDR2 FQNEAQ (reference sequence). With V trimmed by 11 bases and J by 4 bases, 10 bases remained unmatched. The CDR3 length is 13 residues. CDR3 in DNA: TGTGCCGTGGAGCGGGAGACCCAATACGAGCAGTACTTC. This sequence encodes CAVERETQYEQYF.

This chain links TRBV2 with TRBJ1-1; D is uncertain. V lost 6 bases and J lost 0, with 14 bases in between. This CDR3 has 15 residues. Germline V gives CDR1 SNHLY, CDR2 FYNNEI. The CDR3 here is CASSPDGPVNTEAFF. The CDR3 DNA is TGTGCCAGCAGCCCTGACGGCCCCGTGAACACTGAAGCTTTCTTT.

The genes are TRBV6-1 and TRBJ1-5; D remains unclear. The CDR3 runs to 13 residues. V lost 6 bases, J lost 4 bases, and 10 bases lay in between. Germline V gene lookup returns CDR1 MNHNS and CDR2 SASEGT. The CDR3 nucleotides are TGTGCCAGCAGCACTACTTGGAATCAGCCCCAGCATTTT. It yields the protein CASSTTWNQPQHF.

This chain uses TRBV25-1 with TRBJ1-2; a possible D gene is TRBD1 (5 bases). CDR3 length equals 14 residues. Germline V lookup: CDR1 MGHDK, CDR2 SYGVNS. V was trimmed by 6 bases and J by 2 bases, leaving 13 bases between them. CDR3 coding DNA: TGTGCCAGCAGAGGAACAGGAGAAAACTATGGCTACACCTTC. Translation: CASRGTGENYGYTF.

CDR3 loop: CASSQDSGINTEAFF. CDR3 sequence (DNA): TGTGCCAGCAGCCAAGATTCGGGGATTAACACTGAAGCTTTCTTT. V is TRBV14 and J is TRBJ1-1, with D uncertain. The CDR3 totals 15 residues. V lost 0 bases and J lost 2, with 10 bases in between. The germline V gene has CDR1 SGHDN and CDR2 FVKESK.

This chain joins TRBV6-2 or TRBV6-3 and TRBJ2-1; D is unresolved. The V and J ends lost 5 bases and 0 bases respectively, with 8 bases between them. The germline V gene encodes CDR1 MNHEY and CDR2 SVGEGT. CDR3 length equals 14 residues. CDR3: CASSQTSSYNEQFF. The CDR3 DNA follows: TGTGCCAGCAGTCAGACCAGCTCCTACAATGAGCAGTTCTTC.

The chain uses TRBV10-3 and TRBJ1-3; no clear D gene. Deletions cut 10 bases from V and 2 bases from J, with 18 bases between. The CDR3 runs 15 residues. From germline, CDR1 is ENHRY and CDR2 SYGVKD. The CDR3 DNA reads as TGTGCCACGGCGGCCGGCATCGTGACTGGAAACACCATATATTTT. This translates into CATAAGIVTGNTIYF.

The rearrangement joins TRBV5-6 to TRBJ1-2, with 7 bases that match TRBD1. Germline loops: CDR1 SGHDT, CDR2 YYEEEE. The length of the CDR3 is 13 residues. V trimming: 2 bases; J trimming: 6 bases; junction bases outside the gene matches: 4. CDR3 protein: CASSLRQGDGYTF. The CDR3 nucleotides read TGTGCCAGCAGCTTACGGCAGGGGGATGGCTACACCTTC. Full variable domain (rest looked up from reference TRBV5-6 and TRBJ1-2): DAGVTQSPTHLIKTRGQQVTLRCSPKSGHDTVSWYQQALGQGPQFIFQYYEEEERQRGNFPDRFSGHQFPNYSSELNVNALLLGDSALYLCASSLRQGDGYTFGSGTRLTVV.

This clone was seen a handful of times. The chain employs TRBV6-5 and TRBJ2-1; the D is unclear. Germline CDR1 reads MNHEY; CDR2 reads SVGAGI. The CDR3 runs to 14 residues. With 4 bases removed from V and 16 bases from J, the gap between germline ends came to 23 bases. The CDR3 bases are TGTGCCAGCAGTTCTGGGCCCACGCGAGCCACCCACTTCTTC. Protein product: CASSSGPTRATHFF.

This clone was recorded once. The CDR3 reads CATSDQGQNYGYTF. CDR3 sequence (DNA): TGTGCCACCAGTGACCAGGGACAGAACTATGGCTACACCTTC. The rearrangement links TRBV24-1 to TRBJ1-2, with 7 positions matching TRBD1. V lost 4 bases, J lost 2 bases, and 3 bases stayed unmatched. The germline V gene encodes CDR1 KGHDR and CDR2 SFDVKD. There are 14 residues in the CDR3.